This T cell receptor (beta chain) was recorded in a study of high-grade serous ovarian cancer treatment subgroups. CDR3 length: 14 residues. Germline V gene sequence: CDR1 SGHKS, CDR2 YYEKEE (reference sequence). Trimming removed 2 bases from V and 3 bases from J, with 11 bases in between. TCRdb keeps only in-frame clones here, not all; method: immunoSEQ multiplex PCR. This sample has approximately 4,000 clones; 82% occur once, and the top ten carry 4.9%. Tumor samples were taken before definitive surgery or chemotherapy. The sequence came from a human donor with high-grade serous ovarian cancer. The sample taken for sequencing was tumor tissue. The chain uses TRBV5-5 and TRBJ1-2; no clear D. The CDR3 is CASSFDPSDYGYTF. The CDR3 region has the DNA TGTGCCAGCAGCTTCGATCCTTCGGACTATGGCTACACCTTC.